A single sample gave rise to the 20 T cell receptor beta chains below, sequenced in a study of T-cell reconstitution after alpha-beta-depleted transplantation in children. Unique molecular identifiers were used in preparing the TCRbeta library. TCRdb recomputed calls from the PCR reads with MiXCR, one row per CDR3 protein. The sample consists of 45,000 or so distinct CDR3 sequences, around 56% of them appearing once. The sequencing here drew on peripheral blood, taken before TCRalphabeta/CD19-depleted stem cell transplant. The source is a boy under three years old with SCID, due to receive a stem cell transplant.

This clonotype came up a few times. The chain employs TRBV7-3 and TRBJ2-2; 7 bases are shared with TRBD2. The V and J ends lost 5 bases and 0 bases, in that order; junction bases with no gene match: 0. CDR3 size: 14 residues. Germline loops: CDR1 SGHTA, CDR2 FQGTGA. The DNA of the CDR3 is TGTGCCAGCAGCCGGGGGGCGAACACCGGGGAGCTGTTTTTT. It codes for CASSRGANTGELFF.

The chain uses TRBV5-1 and TRBJ1-1; D gene uncertain. With 5 bases removed from V and 1 base from J, the gap between germline ends came to 12 bases. Germline V CDR1 and CDR2: SGHRS, YFSETQ. The CDR3 spans 14 residues. CDR3 in DNA: TGCGCCAGCAGTTCTACGGCAGGGAACACTGAAGCTTTCTTT. Its protein product is CASSSTAGNTEAFF.

This chain joins TRBV5-8 and TRBJ1-1, with a possible D match to TRBD1 (5 bases). Germline V gives CDR1 SGHTS, CDR2 YDEGEE. Trimming took off 0 bases at V and 3 bases at J, with 12 bases between the two ends. This CDR3 has 15 residues. The CDR3 protein is CASSLELREYTEAFF. The CDR3, as DNA: TGTGCCAGCAGCTTGGAACTCAGGGAGTACACTGAAGCTTTCTTT.

The chain has TRBV13 and TRBJ2-5; no definite D call. Germline loops: CDR1 PRHDT, CDR2 FYEKMQ (reference sequence). The V gene lost 3 bases and the J gene lost 5 bases, with 19 bases spanning the gap. This CDR3 is built from 16 residues. The CDR3 spells CASSFFPMGSGETQYF. DNA of the CDR3: TGTGCCAGCAGCTTCTTCCCCATGGGAAGTGGGGAGACCCAGTACTTC.

Turning to this clonotype: A read error may be the cause here, since a much bigger clone is one base away. The rearrangement joins TRBV10-3 to TRBJ2-3; the match to TRBD2 covers 7 bases. CDR1 is ENHRY, CDR2 SYGVKD, per germline. CDR3 length: 19 residues. The V gene end was trimmed by 0 bases and the J gene end by 3 bases; junction bases not matched to a gene: 15. The CDR3 sequence: CAISESTQSLAEYTDTQYF. CDR3 sequence (DNA): TGTGCCATCAGTGAGTCGACTCAATCGCTAGCGGAGTATACAGATACGCAGTATTTT.

Only a few counts were recorded for this clonotype. V is TRBV4-3 and J is TRBJ2-2, with TRBD2 as a possible D gene (5 bases). Trimming removed 4 bases from V and 0 bases from J, with 12 bases in between. From germline, CDR1 is LGHNA and CDR2 YSLEER. The CDR3 has 16 residues. Here the CDR3 DNA reads TGCGCCAGCAGCCCTGAGGGCAGCGCGAACACCGGGGAGCTGTTTTTT. This sequence encodes CASSPEGSANTGELFF.

The chain uses TRBV7-2 and TRBJ2-3; D remains unclear. V lost 6 bases and J 2 bases, leaving 12 bases between the germline ends. Germline lookup yields CDR1 SGHTA and CDR2 FQGNSA. The CDR3 sequence is 14 residues long. The CDR3 DNA reads TGTGCCAGCAGACGTGACTCCAACACAGATACGCAGTATTTT. This codes for CASRRDSNTDTQYF.

This clonotype has only a few counts. CDR3 region: CASSQAAYNEQFF. CDR3 coding DNA: TGCGCCAGCAGCCAAGCAGCCTACAATGAGCAGTTCTTC. The chain uses TRBV4-3 and TRBJ2-1; the D is unclear. Trimming left V 1 base short and J 2 bases short, with 3 bases between. The CDR3 has 13 residues. Germline loops: CDR1 LGHNA, CDR2 YSLEER.

Comment on this clonotype: A clone one base away is much larger, so this may be a read error. V and J are TRBV29-1 and TRBJ2-5; TRBD2 matches 9 bases. CDR1 and CDR2 (germline): SQVTM, ANQGSEA. CDR3 length: 16 residues. CDR3 amino acids: CSVEDSSGGTQETQHF. The DNA for the CDR3 is TGCAGCGTTGAAGACTCCAGCGGGGGGACTCAAGAGACCCAGCACTTC.

In this sample, this clonotype turned up a few times. J is TRBJ2-4 and V is TRBV7-8; D not certain. The CDR3 sequence is 17 residues long. Germline values: CDR1 SGHVS, CDR2 FQNEAQ. V lost 0 bases and J 0 bases, leaving 12 bases between the germline ends. The CDR3 protein is CASSLAGVTRAKNIQYF. The CDR3 coding sequence is TGTGCCAGCAGCTTAGCCGGAGTTACCCGAGCCAAAAACATTCAGTACTTC.

This sequence joins TRBV6-1 and TRBJ1-2; D is perhaps TRBD1 (5 bases). The CDR3 contains 15 residues. The germline V and J ends were trimmed by 1 base and 2 bases, with 11 bases remaining between them. The germline V gene encodes CDR1 MNHNS and CDR2 SASEGT. The CDR3 DNA reads as TGTGCCAGCAGTGAAGTTGGGGCCACCAACTATGGCTACACCTTC. It yields the protein CASSEVGATNYGYTF.

In its sample, this clonotype was seen many times. The genes are TRBV7-6 and TRBJ2-1, with TRBD2 matching 7 bases. The V gene's germline CDR1 is SGHVS and CDR2 FNYEAQ. This CDR3 comprises 17 residues. Trimming at V came to 2 bases and at J to 4 bases, leaving 11 bases not matched to a gene. As DNA, the CDR3 is TGTGCCAGCAGCTTAACGTCGGCGGGGGTAACATACAATGAGCAGTTCTTC. It yields the protein CASSLTSAGVTYNEQFF.

The chain joins TRBV5-1 to TRBJ2-2; no clear D gene. Trimming stripped 7 bases from V and 5 bases from J, with 9 bases between. CDR3 length: 12 amino acids. The germline V gene encodes CDR1 SGHRS and CDR2 YFSETQ. The CDR3 protein is CASATGTGELFF. The DNA of the CDR3 is TGCGCCAGCGCTACTGGAACCGGGGAGCTGTTTTTT.

V and J are TRBV20-1 and TRBJ1-5; 7 bases map to TRBD1. Trimming removed 1 base from V and 4 bases from J; junction bases left unmatched: 7. CDR1 DFQATT and CDR2 SNEGSKA come from the germline V gene (reference sequence). This CDR3 region has 15 residues. DNA of the CDR3: TGCAGTGCTAGAGGAGCTTCAGGGGGTAATCAGCCCCAGCATTTT. This translates into CSARGASGGNQPQHF.

The genes are TRBV9 and TRBJ2-3; the D call may be TRBD1 or TRBD2 (6 bases each). The CDR3 length is 15 residues. The V gene's germline CDR1 is SGDLS and CDR2 YYNGEE. The ends were cut back, 0 bases at V and 0 bases at J, with 8 bases in the middle. The DNA of the CDR3 is TGTGCCAGCAGCGTAGAAGGGGGGAGCACAGATACGCAGTATTTT. It is translated as CASSVEGGSTDTQYF.

This chain connects TRBV10-3 to TRBJ2-7; 14 nucleotides align to TRBD2. The CDR3 is 17 amino acids. Germline assignment: CDR1 ENHRY and CDR2 SYGVKD. Trimming removed 2 bases from V and 6 bases from J; junction bases left unmatched: 9. The CDR3 is CAISEGLAGGKQSEQYF. The CDR3 DNA reads as TGTGCCATCAGTGAGGGACTAGCGGGGGGCAAGCAGTCCGAGCAGTACTTC.

The V gene is TRBV20-1, the J gene TRBJ1-1, with D possibly being TRBD1 (5 bases). Between the trimmed V and J ends, which lost 7 bases and 7 bases, there was a span of 22 bases. The CDR3 is made up of 14 amino acids. Germline V CDR1 and CDR2: DFQATT, SNEGSKA (reference sequence). The CDR3 here is CSVRKPGIQGEAFF. CDR3 bases: TGCAGTGTTAGGAAACCTGGGATCCAGGGTGAAGCTTTCTTT.

The chain employs TRBV29-1 and TRBJ2-7; TRBD2 agrees at 7 bases. The germline V gene has CDR1 SQVTM and CDR2 ANQGSEA. V was clipped by 0 bases and J by 0 bases; unmatched bases: 2. The CDR3 spans 14 residues. The CDR3 region is CSVEDLAVSYEQYF. The CDR3 nucleotides are TGCAGCGTTGAAGATCTAGCGGTCTCCTACGAGCAGTACTTC.

This chain uses TRBV20-1 with TRBJ1-1; D ambiguous. The V gene's germline CDR1 is DFQATT and CDR2 SNEGSKA (reference sequence). The CDR3 has 14 residues. V lost 6 bases to trimming and J lost 5 bases, with 19 bases between them. CDR3 loop: CSAQRREGPTEAFF. CDR3 nucleotides: TGCAGTGCCCAAAGGCGGGAGGGCCCAACTGAAGCTTTCTTT.

The chain joins TRBV6-5 to TRBJ1-5, with D unresolved. Trimming left V 4 bases short and J 0 bases short, with 4 bases between. Germline CDR1 and CDR2: MNHEY and SVGAGI. The CDR3 is 13 amino acids. The CDR3 protein is CASSSYSNQPQHF. In nucleotides, the CDR3 is TGTGCCAGCAGTTCCTATAGCAATCAGCCCCAGCATTTT.